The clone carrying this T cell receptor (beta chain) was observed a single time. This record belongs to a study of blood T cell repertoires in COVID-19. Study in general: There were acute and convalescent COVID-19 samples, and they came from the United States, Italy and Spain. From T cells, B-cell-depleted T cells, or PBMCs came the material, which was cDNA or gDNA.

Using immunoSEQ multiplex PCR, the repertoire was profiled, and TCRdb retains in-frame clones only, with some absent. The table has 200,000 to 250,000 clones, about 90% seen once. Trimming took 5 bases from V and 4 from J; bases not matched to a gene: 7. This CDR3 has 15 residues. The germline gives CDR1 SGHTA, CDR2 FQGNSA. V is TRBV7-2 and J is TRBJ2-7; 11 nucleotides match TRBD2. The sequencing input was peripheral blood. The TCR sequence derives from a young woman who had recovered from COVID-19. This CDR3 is CASSATSGRAYEQYF. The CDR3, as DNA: TGTGCCAGCAGCGCAACTAGCGGGAGAGCTTACGAGCAGTACTTC.